These 25 T cell receptor beta chains were sequenced from one sample in a study of T-cell reconstitution after alpha-beta-depleted transplantation in children. Preparation of the TCRbeta library was carried out with unique molecular identifiers. MiXCR, applied by TCRdb to the PCR reads, yields one record per CDR3 protein. The sample yields 500,000 to 650,000 distinct CDR3 sequences, 10% to 15% seen once. The source material was PBMCs, mostly from graft donor cells, sampled 360 days after TCRalphabeta/CD19-depleted stem cell transplant. These receptors came from a male patient younger than 18 who had a stem cell transplant for acute myeloid leukemia, so the T cells may come from the graft donor.

The gene calls are TRBV7-8 and TRBJ1-1; tentative D call: TRBD1 (5 bases). The V gene lost 2 bases and the J gene lost 5 bases, with 12 bases spanning the gap. Germline values: CDR1 SGHVS, CDR2 FQNEAQ. The CDR3 totals 14 residues. Here the CDR3 reads CASSLILRETEAFF. For the CDR3, the DNA is TGTGCCAGCAGCTTAATCCTCAGGGAAACTGAAGCTTTCTTT.

In nucleotides, the CDR3 is TGCAGTGCTAACGCGGACAGGGATTCAGACGAGCAGTACTTC. Translation gives CSANADRDSDEQYF. The chain joins TRBV20-1 to TRBJ2-7; 8 positions agree with TRBD1. The CDR3 extends over 14 amino acids. Losses at the gene ends were 4 bases for V and 5 bases for J; bases not matched to a gene: 10. The V gene's germline CDR1 is DFQATT and CDR2 SNEGSKA (reference sequence).

Only a few counts were recorded for this clonotype. The chain employs TRBV6-1 and TRBJ2-1; D not certain. Trimming cost V 6 bases and J 5 bases, with 14 bases left between them. This CDR3 region has 14 residues. Per the germline V gene, CDR1 is MNHNS and CDR2 is SASEGT. In DNA form, the CDR3 reads TGTGCCAGCAGCTTGGACCCCATAAACAATGAGCAGTTCTTC. This encodes CASSLDPINNEQFF.

The sample holds a few counts of this clonotype. This rearrangement joins TRBV7-3 to TRBJ2-7; D not resolved. This CDR3 spans 12 amino acids. Germline V CDR1 and CDR2: SGHTA, FQGTGA. V lost 9 bases and J lost 7, with 16 bases in between. CDR3 in DNA: TGTGCCAGTTCTACGTGGCTATGGGAGCAGTACTTC. Its translation is CASSTWLWEQYF.

This clonotype was detected a few times. The chain joins TRBV10-2 to TRBJ2-3; 12 bases match TRBD2. Unmatched junction bases numbered 11, after V lost 0 bases and J lost 10 bases. The CDR3 is made up of 17 amino acids. Germline CDR1 and CDR2: WSHSY and SAAADI. For the CDR3, the DNA is TGCGCCAGCAGTGAGTCGACGGGACTAGCGGGTTACCAACCGCAGTATTTT. Its translation: CASSESTGLAGYQPQYF.

The chain is built from TRBV20-1 and TRBJ2-7, with 12 bases lining up with TRBD2. CDR3 length: 14 amino acids. The V and J ends lost 7 bases and 4 bases, in that order; junction bases with no gene match: 8. Germline CDR1 DFQATT, CDR2 SNEGSKA (reference sequence). CDR3: CSVRLAGDRYEQYF. Here the CDR3 DNA reads TGCAGTGTAAGACTAGCGGGGGATCGGTACGAGCAGTACTTC.

In its sample, this clonotype was seen a few times. The V gene is TRBV12-3 or TRBV12-4, the J gene TRBJ1-3, with D maybe TRBD1 (5 bases). V was clipped by 2 bases and J by 0 bases, with 14 bases between them. The CDR3 spans 17 residues. DNA for the CDR3: TGTGCCAGCAGTTTAATATTGCAGGGCCTCTCTGGAAACACCATATATTTT. Encoded protein: CASSLILQGLSGNTIYF.

This clonotype was detected only a few times. J is TRBJ1-5 and V is TRBV20-1; D perhaps matches TRBD1 (5 bases). The CDR3 extends over 15 amino acids. CDR1 and CDR2 (germline): DFQATT, SNEGSKA (reference sequence). V was cut by 6 bases and J by 1 base, with 16 bases left in between. The CDR3 sequence is CSAGPGTWSNQPQHF. CDR3 in DNA: TGCAGTGCCGGACCCGGGACGTGGAGCAATCAGCCCCAGCATTTT.

Many counts were recorded for this clonotype. The chain is built from TRBV29-1 and TRBJ2-7, with TRBD2 identical over 9 bases. CDR1 is SQVTM and CDR2 is ANQGSEA in the germline V gene. CDR3 size: 13 residues. The ends lost 7 bases at V and 4 bases at J; junction bases unmatched: 8. Written as DNA, the CDR3 is TGCAGCGCTGGTAGCGGGAGTTGGTACGAGCAGTACTTC. This codes for CSAGSGSWYEQYF.

The chain joins TRBV3-1 to TRBJ1-1, with 7 bases matching TRBD1. Germline V gene data show CDR1 as LGHDT and CDR2 as YNNKEL (reference sequence). This CDR3 spans 16 amino acids. The junction had 15 bases not matched to a gene; V was cut back by 10 bases and J by 1 base. The CDR3 region has the DNA TGTGCCACCTCCCACCAGGGGGACAAATCGAACACTGAAGCTTTCTTT. Translated, it gives CATSHQGDKSNTEAFF.

The chain's CDR3 is CASSFSQGAYEQYF. CDR3 DNA sequence: TGTGCCAGCAGTTTCTCCCAGGGGGCTTACGAGCAGTACTTC. V and J are TRBV27 and TRBJ2-7, with 8 bases that match TRBD1. The CDR3 is made up of 14 amino acids. The germline V gene has CDR1 MNHEY and CDR2 SMNVEV (reference sequence). V lost 3 bases to trimming and J lost 4 bases; unmatched junction nucleotides: 5.

The rearrangement uses TRBV11-1 and TRBJ2-3, with 8 nucleotides matching TRBD2. V was clipped by 2 bases and J by 1 base; unmatched bases: 11. Germline lookup yields CDR1 SGHAT and CDR2 FQDESV (reference sequence). The CDR3 loop spans 18 amino acids. DNA of the CDR3: TGTGCCAGCAGCTTACGAACCAGCGGGAGAAGGGGCACAGATACGCAGTATTTT. It codes for CASSLRTSGRRGTDTQYF.

Notes on this clonotype: Likely a read error: the CDR3 ends without its conserved phenylalanine or tryptophan. The limits of the CDR3 on the DNA are not certain, so only TCRdb's listed CDR3 is given. This chain connects TRBV9 to TRBJ1-1; the table's D call of TRBD1 was not tested on the DNA. The CDR3 spans 10 residues, counting both ends. In germline, CDR1 is SGDLS, CDR2 YYNGEE. CDR3: CASSVGLPRL.

This clonotype came up a few times. The chain recombines TRBV6-5 with TRBJ2-3; 8 bases agree with TRBD2. The germline gives CDR1 MNHEY, CDR2 SVGAGI. This CDR3 contains 15 residues. The trim removed 1 base at V and 1 base at J, leaving 1 base unmatched. Written as DNA, the CDR3 is TGTGCCAGCAGTTACTACGGGGGGGGCACAGATACGCAGTATTTT. As protein: CASSYYGGGTDTQYF.

The rearrangement joins TRBV5-1 to TRBJ2-7, with D unresolved. This CDR3 is 15 amino acids long. Trimming removed 1 base from V and 3 bases from J, with 14 bases in between. Germline V lookup: CDR1 SGHRS, CDR2 YFSETQ. This CDR3 is CASSLSASPYYEQYF. The CDR3 nucleotides are TGCGCCAGCAGCTTGAGTGCATCCCCTTACTACGAGCAGTACTTC.

This clonotype was counted many times. V gene TRBV12-3 or TRBV12-4 combines with J gene TRBJ2-2; the D is unclear. Trimming left V 9 bases short and J 4 bases short, with 18 bases between. This CDR3 comprises 15 residues. The CDR3 here is CASQSHSRITGELFF. The CDR3 DNA sequence: TGTGCCAGTCAGTCCCACTCCCGGATCACCGGGGAGCTGTTTTTT.

This chain joins TRBV27 and TRBJ2-1; 10 bases line up with TRBD2. V trimming: 0 bases; J trimming: 4 bases; junction bases outside the gene matches: 3. CDR3 size: 16 residues. Per the germline V gene, CDR1 is MNHEY and CDR2 is SMNVEV (reference sequence). CDR3 protein: CASSLSGLAVYNEQFF. The CDR3 coding sequence is TGTGCCAGCAGTTTATCCGGACTAGCGGTTTACAATGAGCAGTTCTTC.

Ten or more counts support this clonotype. V gene TRBV28 combines with J gene TRBJ2-1; D gene ambiguous. CDR3 length equals 11 residues. Germline-derived CDR1 and CDR2 are MDHEN and SYDVKM. Trimming left V 6 bases short and J 7 bases short, with 7 bases between. For the CDR3, the DNA is TGTGCCAGCAGAAAGCAGAATGAGCAGTTCTTC. It specifies CASRKQNEQFF.

The V and J genes are TRBV4-2 and TRBJ2-5, with 12 bases fitting TRBD2. The V gene's germline CDR1 is LGHNA and CDR2 YNFKEQ. The ends lost 0 bases at V and 2 bases at J; junction bases unmatched: 7. The CDR3 consists of 18 residues. Written as DNA, the CDR3 is TGTGCCAGCAGCCAAGATCTTCCGACTAGCGGGAGACAAGAGACCCAGTACTTC. This gives the protein CASSQDLPTSGRQETQYF.

The chain combines TRBV20-1 with TRBJ2-6, with unresolved D. Trimming stripped 5 bases from V and 12 bases from J, with 14 bases between. CDR3 length: 12 amino acids. Germline values: CDR1 DFQATT, CDR2 SNEGSKA (reference sequence). The chain's CDR3 is CSAYDGNLVLTF. DNA for the CDR3: TGCAGTGCTTACGACGGCAATCTCGTCCTGACTTTC.

This clonotype was picked up a small number of times. The chain employs TRBV12-3 or TRBV12-4 and TRBJ2-4, with a possible D match to TRBD2 (5 bases). With 6 bases removed from V and 0 bases from J, the gap between germline ends came to 21 bases. The CDR3 is made up of 18 amino acids. DNA of the CDR3: TGTGCCAGCAGCTTCTCAATCTTAGCGCAACTAGCCAAAAACATTCAGTACTTC. It translates to CASSFSILAQLAKNIQYF.

This clonotype has a handful of counts. The CDR3 spells CASSLKWGERQETQYF. The CDR3 DNA reads TGTGCCAGCAGTTTAAAATGGGGGGAACGACAAGAGACCCAGTACTTC. V gene TRBV28 combines with J gene TRBJ2-5; TRBD2 might be the D (6 bases). CDR1 is MDHEN and CDR2 is SYDVKM in the germline V gene. V dropped 2 bases and J dropped 2 bases, with 15 bases sitting between them. The length of the CDR3 is 16 residues.

The table lists this clonotype with a few counts. The chain uses TRBV27 and TRBJ2-3; a possible D gene is TRBD1 (6 bases). CDR1 is MNHEY and CDR2 is SMNVEV in the germline V gene (reference sequence). Trimming cost V 3 bases and J 0 bases, with 13 bases left between them. CDR3 length: 16 residues. The CDR3 sequence: CASSFAQGISTDTQYF. The DNA of the CDR3 is TGTGCCAGCAGTTTCGCCCAGGGGATTAGCACAGATACGCAGTATTTT.

Many counts were recorded for this clonotype. The chain has TRBV7-3 and TRBJ2-1; 12 bases map to TRBD2. The V gene end was trimmed by 2 bases and the J gene end by 5 bases; junction bases not matched to a gene: 7. The CDR3 length is 17 residues. Germline V gene sequence: CDR1 SGHTA, CDR2 FQGTGA. The CDR3 coding sequence is TGTGCCAGCAGCTTACCCCGCCTAGCGGGAGGGGACAATGAGCAGTTCTTC. Protein: CASSLPRLAGGDNEQFF.

The rearrangement links TRBV4-2 to TRBJ2-2, with 10 bases that match TRBD1. The CDR3 contains 23 residues. The germline CDR1 and CDR2 sequences are LGHNA and YNFKEQ. After removal of 5 bases from V and 2 bases from J, the junction contained 26 bases not matched to a gene. The DNA of the CDR3 is TGTGCCAGCAGCTCCAGCTCTTGGGGACAGGGGAAGGCGCGGGGCCTTAACACCGGGGAGCTGTTTTTT. This translates into CASSSSSWGQGKARGLNTGELFF.